This is a list of T cell receptor beta chains from one sample in a study of cytomegalovirus exposure and HLA in healthy donors. Clones were read by immunoSEQ multiplex PCR, and TCRdb kept only the in-frame ones, dropping some. This sample yields roughly 170,000 clones, of which approximately 81% are seen a single time; approximately 1.5% belongs to the top ten. Sequenced material: PBMCs. The receptors were sampled from a male donor in good health and CMV-seronegative. The CDR3 runs from the conserved cysteine through the conserved F or W. The D gene is left open where the match is weak. Part of the rows lack a size; the others show once, few, many or a class for expanded clones.

V gene	J gene	D gene	clone size	CDR3 protein	CDR3 DNA
TRBV9	TRBJ2-3	.	.	CASSVSSGSTDTQYF	TGTGCCAGCAGCGTATCCTCCGGTAGCACAGATACGCAGTATTTT
TRBV5-1	TRBJ2-1	.	.	CASRFTGGNNEQFF	TGCGCCAGCAGATTTACCGGAGGCAACAATGAGCAGTTCTTC
TRBV30	TRBJ1-1	.	.	CAWGGGKYTEAFF	TGTGCCTGGGGGGGCGGAAAATACACTGAAGCTTTCTTT
TRBV19	TRBJ2-2	.	.	CASNGGYTGELFF	TGTGCCAGTAATGGGGGGTACACCGGGGAGCTGTTTTTT
TRBV5-8	TRBJ1-4	TRBD1	.	CASSFPLDRGSLNEKLFF	TGTGCCAGCAGCTTCCCTTTAGACAGGGGATCCTTAAATGAAAAACTGTTTTTT
TRBV11-3	TRBJ2-3	TRBD1	once	CASSSGQGVDTQYF	TGTGCCAGCAGCTCCGGACAGGGGGTAGATACGCAGTATTTT
TRBV5-8	TRBJ1-1	TRBD1	few	CASRGTENTEAFF	TGTGCCAGCAGGGGGACAGAGAACACTGAAGCTTTCTTT
TRBV25-1	TRBJ1-2	.	.	CASTSAGFLYGYTF	TGTGCCAGCACGTCCGCGGGTTTCCTCTATGGCTACACCTTC
TRBV5-4	TRBJ1-1	.	.	CASSLYRGNTEAFF	TGTGCCAGCAGCCTGTATCGGGGTAACACTGAAGCTTTCTTT
TRBV6-1	TRBJ1-2	.	.	CASSQGQFYGYTF	TGTGCCAGCAGTCAGGGGCAGTTCTATGGCTACACCTTC